The source of this TCR beta chain is a study of blood T cell repertoires in COVID-19. Study information: COVID-19 samples from acute and convalescent phases originated in the United States, Italy and Spain. PBMCs, B-cell-depleted T cells, or T cells were the source of the cDNA or gDNA that made up the material.

This CDR3 has 15 residues. Trimming took 1 base from V and 2 from J; bases not matched to a gene: 1. In germline, CDR1 is MGHRA, CDR2 YSYEKL. Assay: immunoSEQ multiplex PCR; the TCRdb copy retains only in-frame clones and omits some. The top ten clones hold roughly 2.3% of a sample with roughly 160,000 clones, just over 90% of them seen once. The sequence was obtained from a man between 18 and 29 years old with acute or convalescent COVID-19. Sequenced: peripheral blood. The V call is TRBV4-1, the J call TRBJ2-7, with TRBD1 matching over 11 bases. CDR3 loop: CASSQGGQGAYEQYF. The DNA of the CDR3 is TGCGCCAGCAGCCAAGGGGGACAGGGGGCCTACGAGCAGTACTTC.